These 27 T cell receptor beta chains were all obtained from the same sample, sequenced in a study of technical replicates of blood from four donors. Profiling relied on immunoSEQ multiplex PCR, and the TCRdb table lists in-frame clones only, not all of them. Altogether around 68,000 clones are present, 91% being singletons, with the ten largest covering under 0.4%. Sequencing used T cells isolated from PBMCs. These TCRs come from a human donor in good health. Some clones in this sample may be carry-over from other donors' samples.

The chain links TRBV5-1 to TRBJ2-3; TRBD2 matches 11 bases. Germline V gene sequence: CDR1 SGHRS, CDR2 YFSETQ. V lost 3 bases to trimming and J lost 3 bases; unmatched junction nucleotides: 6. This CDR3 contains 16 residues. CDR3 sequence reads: CASSSVAGGLTDTQYF. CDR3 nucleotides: TGCGCCAGCAGCTCGGTAGCGGGAGGGTTAACAGATACGCAGTATTTT. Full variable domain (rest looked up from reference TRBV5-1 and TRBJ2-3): KAGVTQTPRYLIKTRGQQVTLSCSPISGHRSVSWYQQTPGQGLQFLFEYFSETQRNKGNFPGRFSGRQFSNSRSEMNVSTLELGDSALYLCASSSVAGGLTDTQYFGPGTRLTVL.

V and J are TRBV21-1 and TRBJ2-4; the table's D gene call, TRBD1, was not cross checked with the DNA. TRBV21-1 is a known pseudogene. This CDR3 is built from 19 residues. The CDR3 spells CASSAEGQVAASGKNIQYF. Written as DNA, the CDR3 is TGTGCCAGCAGCGCCGAGGGACAGGTGGCGGCAAGTGGCAAAAACATTCAGTACTTC.

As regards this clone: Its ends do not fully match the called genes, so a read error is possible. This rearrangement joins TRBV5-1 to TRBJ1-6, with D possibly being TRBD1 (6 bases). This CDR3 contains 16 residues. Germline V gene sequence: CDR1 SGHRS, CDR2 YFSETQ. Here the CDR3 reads CASSLETGLFNSPLHF. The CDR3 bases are TGCGCCAGCAGTTTGGAAACAGGGCTCTTTAATTCACCCCTCCACTTT.

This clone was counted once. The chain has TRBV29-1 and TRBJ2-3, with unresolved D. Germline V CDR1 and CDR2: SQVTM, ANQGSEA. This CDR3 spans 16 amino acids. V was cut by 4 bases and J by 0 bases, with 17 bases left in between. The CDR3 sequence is CSVGGGSASSTDTQYF. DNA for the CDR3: TGCAGCGTTGGAGGCGGCTCGGCGTCTAGCACAGATACGCAGTATTTT.

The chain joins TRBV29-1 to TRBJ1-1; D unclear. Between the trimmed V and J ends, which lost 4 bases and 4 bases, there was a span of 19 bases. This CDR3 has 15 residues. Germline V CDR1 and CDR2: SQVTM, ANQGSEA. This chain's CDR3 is CSVVGPSRRGTEAFF. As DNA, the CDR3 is TGCAGCGTTGTCGGTCCATCCAGGCGTGGCACTGAAGCTTTCTTT.

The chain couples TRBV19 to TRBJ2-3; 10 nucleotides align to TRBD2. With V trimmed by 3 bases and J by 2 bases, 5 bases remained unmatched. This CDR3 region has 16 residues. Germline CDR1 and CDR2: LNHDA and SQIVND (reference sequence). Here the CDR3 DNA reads TGTGCCAGTAGTATTTGGCTAGCGGGGGTCACAGATACGCAGTATTTT. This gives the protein CASSIWLAGVTDTQYF.

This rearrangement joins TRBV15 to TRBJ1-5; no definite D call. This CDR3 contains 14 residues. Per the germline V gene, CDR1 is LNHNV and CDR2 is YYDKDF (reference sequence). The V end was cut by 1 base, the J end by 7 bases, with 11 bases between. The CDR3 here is CATSRGRVEQPQHF. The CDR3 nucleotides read TGTGCCACCAGCAGAGGGCGGGTTGAGCAGCCCCAGCATTTT.

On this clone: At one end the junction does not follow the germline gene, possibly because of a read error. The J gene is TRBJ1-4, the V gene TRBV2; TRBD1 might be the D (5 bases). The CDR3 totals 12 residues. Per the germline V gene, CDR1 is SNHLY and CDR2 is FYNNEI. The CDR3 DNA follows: TGTGCCAGCAGTTCCCCGGGCGGCAGGGCCGGGTTT. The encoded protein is CASSSPGGRAGF. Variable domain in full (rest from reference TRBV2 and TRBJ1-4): EPEVTQTPSHQVTQMGQEVILRCVPISNHLYFYWYRQILGQKVEFLVSFYNNEISEKSEIFDDQFSVERPDGSNFTLKIRSTKLEDSAMYFCASSSPGGRAGFGSGTQLSVL.

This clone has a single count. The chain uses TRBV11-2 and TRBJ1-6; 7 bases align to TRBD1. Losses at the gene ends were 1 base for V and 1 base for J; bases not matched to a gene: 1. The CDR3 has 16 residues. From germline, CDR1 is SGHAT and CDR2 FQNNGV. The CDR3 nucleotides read TGTGCCAGCAGCTTAGGACAGGGTTCCTATAATTCACCCCTCCACTTT. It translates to CASSLGQGSYNSPLHF.

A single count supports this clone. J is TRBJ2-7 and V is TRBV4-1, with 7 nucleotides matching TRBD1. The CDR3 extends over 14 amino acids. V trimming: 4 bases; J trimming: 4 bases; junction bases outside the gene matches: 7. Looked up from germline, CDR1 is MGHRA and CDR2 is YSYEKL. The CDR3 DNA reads TGCGCCAGCAGCCGATTAGGACAGGAGTACGAGCAGTACTTC. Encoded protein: CASSRLGQEYEQYF.

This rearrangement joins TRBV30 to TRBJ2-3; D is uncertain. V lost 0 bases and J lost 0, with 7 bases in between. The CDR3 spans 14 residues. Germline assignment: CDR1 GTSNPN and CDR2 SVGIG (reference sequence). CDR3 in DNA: TGTGCCTGGAGTGTACCGGGTAGCACAGATACGCAGTATTTT. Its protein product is CAWSVPGSTDTQYF.

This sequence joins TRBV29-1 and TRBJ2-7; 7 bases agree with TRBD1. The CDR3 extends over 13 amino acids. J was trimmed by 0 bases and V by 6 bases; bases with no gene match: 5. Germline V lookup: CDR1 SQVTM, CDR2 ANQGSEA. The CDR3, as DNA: TGCAGCGTCGTCGACAGGGCCTCCTACGAGCAGTACTTC. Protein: CSVVDRASYEQYF.

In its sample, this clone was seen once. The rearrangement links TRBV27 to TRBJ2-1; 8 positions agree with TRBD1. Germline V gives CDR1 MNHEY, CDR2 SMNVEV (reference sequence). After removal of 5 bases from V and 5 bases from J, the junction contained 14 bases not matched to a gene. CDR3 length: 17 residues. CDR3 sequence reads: CASSRRQGRPLHNEQFF. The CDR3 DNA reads TGTGCCAGCAGTCGAAGACAGGGGAGGCCCTTACACAATGAGCAGTTCTTC.

Here the CDR3 reads CASSLAPSTGELFF. CDR3 sequence (DNA): TGTGCCAGCAGCTTAGCGCCCAGCACCGGGGAGCTGTTTTTT. The chain uses TRBV7-6 and TRBJ2-2; D gene ambiguous. Germline V gene sequence: CDR1 SGHVS, CDR2 FNYEAQ. Trimming pared 0 bases from V and 4 bases from J, leaving 6 bases between. CDR3 length equals 14 residues.

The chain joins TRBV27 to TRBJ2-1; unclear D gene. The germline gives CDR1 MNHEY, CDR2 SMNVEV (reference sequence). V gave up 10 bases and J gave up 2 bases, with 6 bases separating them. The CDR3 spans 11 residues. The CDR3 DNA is TGTGCCACATCGGCCTACAATGAGCAGTTCTTC. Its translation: CATSAYNEQFF.

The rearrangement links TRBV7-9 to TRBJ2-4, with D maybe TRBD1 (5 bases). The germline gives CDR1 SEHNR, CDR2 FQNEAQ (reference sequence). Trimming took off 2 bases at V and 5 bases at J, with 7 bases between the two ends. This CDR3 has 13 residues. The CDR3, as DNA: TGTGCCAGCAGCTTATTACAGGAAAACATTCAGTACTTC. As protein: CASSLLQENIQYF. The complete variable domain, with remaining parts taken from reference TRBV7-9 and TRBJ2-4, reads DTGVSQNPRHKITKRGQNVTFRCDPISEHNRLYWYRQTLGQGPEFLTYFQNEAQLEKSRLLSDRFSAERPKGSFSTLEIQRTEQGDSAMYLCASSLLQENIQYFGAGTRLSVL.

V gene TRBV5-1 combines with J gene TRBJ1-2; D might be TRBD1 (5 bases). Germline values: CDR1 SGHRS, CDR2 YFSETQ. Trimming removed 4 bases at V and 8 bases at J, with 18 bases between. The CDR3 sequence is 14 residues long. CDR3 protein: CASSPSQGIGGYTF. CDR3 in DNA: TGCGCCAGCAGCCCATCCCAGGGTATAGGAGGCTACACCTTC.

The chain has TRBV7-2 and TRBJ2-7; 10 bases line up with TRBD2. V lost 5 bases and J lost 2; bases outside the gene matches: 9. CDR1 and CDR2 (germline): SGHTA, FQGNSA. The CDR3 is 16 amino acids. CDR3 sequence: CASSQRPLAGPYEQYF. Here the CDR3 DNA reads TGTGCCAGCAGCCAGAGGCCACTAGCGGGGCCCTACGAGCAGTACTTC.

The CDR3 DNA follows: TGCGCCAGCAGCCAACCTCCCGGACAGCTGAACACTGAAGCTTTCTTT. Amino acid sequence: CASSQPPGQLNTEAFF. The V and J genes are TRBV4-1 and TRBJ1-1; tentatively, D is TRBD1 (6 bases). Between the trimmed V and J ends, which lost 2 bases and 0 bases, there was a span of 13 bases. The germline V gene has CDR1 MGHRA and CDR2 YSYEKL. The length of the CDR3 is 16 residues.

The CDR3 DNA reads as TGCGCCAGCAGCCAACGACAGGGCCCATCCTACGAGCAGTACTTC. Translation gives CASSQRQGPSYEQYF. The V gene is TRBV4-1, the J gene TRBJ2-7, with 7 bases lining up with TRBD1. V was clipped by 2 bases and J by 1 base; unmatched bases: 5. CDR1 MGHRA and CDR2 YSYEKL come from the germline V gene. There are 15 residues in the CDR3.

The DNA of the CDR3 is TGTGCCAGTAGTATGCGGCGGAACACCGGGGAGCTGTTTTTT. Translation gives CASSMRRNTGELFF. The chain uses TRBV19 and TRBJ2-2; no definite D call. CDR3 length: 14 amino acids. The germline gives CDR1 LNHDA, CDR2 SQIVND (reference sequence). V lost 3 bases and J lost 1, with 6 bases in between.

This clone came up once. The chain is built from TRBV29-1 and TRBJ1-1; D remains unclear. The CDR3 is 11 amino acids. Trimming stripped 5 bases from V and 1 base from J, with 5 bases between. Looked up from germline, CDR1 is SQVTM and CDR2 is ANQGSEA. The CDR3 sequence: CSVLKNTEAFF. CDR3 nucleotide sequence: TGCAGCGTTCTAAAGAACACTGAAGCTTTCTTT.

The CDR3 coding sequence is TGTGCCAGCAGCTTTGGACAGAGGGGCAATGAGCAGTTCTTC. Protein sequence: CASSFGQRGNEQFF. V gene TRBV9 combines with J gene TRBJ2-1; possibly TRBD1 for D (6 bases). V gave up 4 bases and J gave up 6 bases, with 14 bases separating them. The CDR3 has 14 residues. Germline lookup yields CDR1 SGDLS and CDR2 YYNGEE.

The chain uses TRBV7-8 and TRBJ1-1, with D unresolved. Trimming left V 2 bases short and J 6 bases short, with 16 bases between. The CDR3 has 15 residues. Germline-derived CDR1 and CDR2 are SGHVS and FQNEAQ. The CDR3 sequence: CASSLYSREGAEAFF. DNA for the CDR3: TGTGCCAGCAGCTTATATAGTCGAGAGGGCGCTGAAGCTTTCTTT.

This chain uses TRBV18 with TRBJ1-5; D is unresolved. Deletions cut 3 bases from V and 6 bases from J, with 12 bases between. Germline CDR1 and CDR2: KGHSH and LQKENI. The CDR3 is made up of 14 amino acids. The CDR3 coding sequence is TGTGCCAGCTCACCCTTGAGGGAGGGTCAGCCCCAGCATTTT. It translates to CASSPLREGQPQHF.

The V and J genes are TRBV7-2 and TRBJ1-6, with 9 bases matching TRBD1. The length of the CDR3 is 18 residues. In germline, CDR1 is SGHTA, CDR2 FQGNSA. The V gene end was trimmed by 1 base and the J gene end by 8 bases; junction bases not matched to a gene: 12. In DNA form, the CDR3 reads TGTGCCAGCAGCTTAGGGGCGAGACGACAGGGGGGGGATTCACCCCTCCACTTT. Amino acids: CASSLGARRQGGDSPLHF.

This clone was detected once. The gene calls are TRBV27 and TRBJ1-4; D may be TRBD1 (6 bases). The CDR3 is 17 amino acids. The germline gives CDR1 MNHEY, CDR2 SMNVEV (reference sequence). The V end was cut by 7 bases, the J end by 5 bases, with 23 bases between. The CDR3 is CASTRKFGGLMNEKLFF. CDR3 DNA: TGTGCCAGCACCAGAAAATTTGGGGGCCTAATGAATGAAAAACTGTTTTTT.